This record looks at one TCR beta chain sequence and its context. The antigen is not known. Nominally healthy donors were sampled, though unrecorded immune exposures were likely. The V end was cut by 4 bases, the J end by 7 bases, with 14 bases between. Looked up from germline, CDR1 is MNHEY and CDR2 is SVGAGI. CDR3 size: 13 residues. This sample is part of a study of cytomegalovirus exposure and HLA in healthy donors. Whole-study findings and limits: An Asian-associated ancestry cluster reportedly showed fewer N-insertions than the roughly 670-donor mean in a later analysis. In an earlier analysis, in some 500 donors, most V segments appeared productive either ~87% or ~30% of the time.

PCR primers comprised 60 Vbeta and 13 Jbeta primers. Produced via immunoSEQ multiplex PCR; TCRdb's table is partial and in-frame only. The table has about 160,000 clones, approximately 86% seen once. This TCR derives from a woman aged 18-29 years in good health and CMV-seronegative. The chain is built from TRBV6-5 and TRBJ2-7; D is perhaps TRBD2 (5 bases). Sequencing used PBMCs. CDR3 in DNA: TGTGCCAGCAGTTGGGTCAGGCGAGGGGAGCAGTACTTC. Translation gives CASSWVRRGEQYF.